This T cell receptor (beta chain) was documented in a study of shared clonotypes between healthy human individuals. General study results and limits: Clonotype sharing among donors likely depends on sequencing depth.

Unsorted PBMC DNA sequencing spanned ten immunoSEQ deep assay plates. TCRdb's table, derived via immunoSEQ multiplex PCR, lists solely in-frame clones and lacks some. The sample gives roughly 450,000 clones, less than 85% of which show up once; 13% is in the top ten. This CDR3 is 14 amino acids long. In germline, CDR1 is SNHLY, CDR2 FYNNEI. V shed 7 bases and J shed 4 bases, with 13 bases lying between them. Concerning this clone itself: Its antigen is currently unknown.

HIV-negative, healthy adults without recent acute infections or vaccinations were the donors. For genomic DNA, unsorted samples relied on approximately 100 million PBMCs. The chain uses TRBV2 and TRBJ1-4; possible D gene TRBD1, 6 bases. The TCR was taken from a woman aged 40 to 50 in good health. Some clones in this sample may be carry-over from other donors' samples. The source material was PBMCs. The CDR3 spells CASTPIQGNEKLFF. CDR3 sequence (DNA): TGTGCCAGCACCCCGATACAGGGTAATGAAAAACTGTTTTTT.